This T cell receptor (beta chain) was identified in a study of CD8 T cells in Susac syndrome. Findings of the study overall: The study's TCR sequencing and HLA analysis covered a relatively small number of individuals, and the study acknowledged this.

Random-hexamer reverse transcription was applied to about 0.45 to 1 ug RNA. It was immunoSEQ multiplex PCR that amplified TCR beta CDR3 across 54 Vbeta and 13 Jbeta. In TCRdb, the immunoSEQ multiplex PCR reads were re-called with MiXCR into one record per CDR3 protein. This sample has about 130,000 distinct CDR3 sequences, with more than 90% found just once. This CDR3 spans 14 amino acids. The germline CDR1 and CDR2 sequences are SGHNT and YYREEE (reference sequence). The V gene lost 0 bases and the J gene lost 1 base, with 7 bases spanning the gap. About this clonotype itself: The antigen is not known.

Sequenced sample: CD4+ T cells from PBMCs. The sequence came from a human donor in good health. J is TRBJ2-5 and V is TRBV5-4; D unclear. This CDR3 is CASSLEQFQETQYF. The CDR3 nucleotides are TGTGCCAGCAGCTTGGAACAGTTCCAAGAGACCCAGTACTTC.